This T cell receptor (beta chain) was observed in a study of CD8 T cells in ankylosing spondylitis. Study findings and constraints: Characteristic of ankylosing spondylitis blood, it appeared, was a TCR beta motif comprising roughly eight highly homologous variants.

This CDR3 has 15 amino acids. The V and J ends lost 7 bases and 7 bases, in that order; junction bases with no gene match: 14. Germline-derived CDR1 and CDR2 are SGHRS and YFSETQ. Construction of TCR beta libraries was performed using quantitative 5'-RACE with molecular barcodes. MiXCR, applied by TCRdb to the 5' RACE reads, yields one record per CDR3 protein. The sample records 130,000 or so distinct CDR3 sequences, 7% being singletons. This clonotype was recorded at least ten times. The antigen is undetermined. This sequence originates from a male donor with ankylosing spondylitis or in good health (not recorded which). Sequenced material: blood, either unsorted or a sorted T cell fraction (not recorded which). The rearrangement uses TRBV5-1 and TRBJ2-1, with 7 bases identical to TRBD1. CDR3 loop: CASAPRDRDLNEQFF. The CDR3 DNA sequence: TGCGCCAGCGCCCCCCGCGACAGGGATTTGAATGAGCAGTTCTTC.